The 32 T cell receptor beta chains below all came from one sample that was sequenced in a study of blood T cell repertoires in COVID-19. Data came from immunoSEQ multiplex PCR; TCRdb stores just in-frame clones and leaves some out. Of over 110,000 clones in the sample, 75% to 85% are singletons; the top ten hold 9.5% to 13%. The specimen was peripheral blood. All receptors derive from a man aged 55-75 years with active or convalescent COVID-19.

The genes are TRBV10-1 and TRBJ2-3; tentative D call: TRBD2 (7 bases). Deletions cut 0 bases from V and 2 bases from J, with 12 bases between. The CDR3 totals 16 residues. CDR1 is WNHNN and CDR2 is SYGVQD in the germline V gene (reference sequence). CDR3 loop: CASSESGGPFTDTQYF. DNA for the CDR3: TGCGCCAGCAGTGAGTCGGGGGGGCCCTTCACAGATACGCAGTATTTT.

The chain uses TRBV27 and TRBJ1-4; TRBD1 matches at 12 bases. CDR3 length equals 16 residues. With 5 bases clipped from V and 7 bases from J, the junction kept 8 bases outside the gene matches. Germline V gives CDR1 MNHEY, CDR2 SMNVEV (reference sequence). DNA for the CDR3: TGTGCCAGCAGTCGTCGGGACAGGGGGCTGGGTGAAAAACTGTTTTTT. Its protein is CASSRRDRGLGEKLFF.

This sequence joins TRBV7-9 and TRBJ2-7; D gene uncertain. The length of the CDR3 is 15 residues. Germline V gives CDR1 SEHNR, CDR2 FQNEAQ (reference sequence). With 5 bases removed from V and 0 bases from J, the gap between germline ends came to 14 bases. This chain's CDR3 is CASSLVPSSSYEQYV. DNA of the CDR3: TGTGCCAGCAGCCTAGTTCCATCTAGCTCCTACGAGCAGTACGTC.

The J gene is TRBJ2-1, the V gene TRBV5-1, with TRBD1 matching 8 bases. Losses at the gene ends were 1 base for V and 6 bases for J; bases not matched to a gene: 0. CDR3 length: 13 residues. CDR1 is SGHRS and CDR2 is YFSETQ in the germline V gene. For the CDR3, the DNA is TGCGCCAGCAGCTTGACAGGGGGCAATGAGCAGTTCTTC. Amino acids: CASSLTGGNEQFF.

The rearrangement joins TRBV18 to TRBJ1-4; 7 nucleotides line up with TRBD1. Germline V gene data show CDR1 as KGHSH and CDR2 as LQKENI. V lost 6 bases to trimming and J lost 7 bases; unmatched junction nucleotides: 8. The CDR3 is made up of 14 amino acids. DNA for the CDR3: TGTGCCAGCTCGCGACAGGGCAGGCGTGAAAAACTGTTTTTT. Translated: CASSRQGRREKLFF.

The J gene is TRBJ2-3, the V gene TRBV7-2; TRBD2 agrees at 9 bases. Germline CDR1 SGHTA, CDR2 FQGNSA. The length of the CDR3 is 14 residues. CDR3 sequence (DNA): TGTGCAAGCGCTTCCGCGGGGGGGACGGATACGCAGTATTTT. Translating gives CASASAGGTDTQYF.

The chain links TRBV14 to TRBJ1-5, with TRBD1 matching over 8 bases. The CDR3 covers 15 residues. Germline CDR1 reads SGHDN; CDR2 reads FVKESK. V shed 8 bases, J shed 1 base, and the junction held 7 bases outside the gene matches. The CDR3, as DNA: TGTGCCAGCGGGGATACAGGGGGGAGCAATCAGCCCCAGCATTTT. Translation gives CASGDTGGSNQPQHF.

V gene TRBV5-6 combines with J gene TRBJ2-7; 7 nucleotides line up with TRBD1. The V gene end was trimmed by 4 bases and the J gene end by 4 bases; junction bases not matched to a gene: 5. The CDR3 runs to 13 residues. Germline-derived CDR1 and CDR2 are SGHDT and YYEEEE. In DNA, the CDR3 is TGTGCCAGCAGCCCCATGACAGGGTACGAGCAGTACGTC. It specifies CASSPMTGYEQYV.

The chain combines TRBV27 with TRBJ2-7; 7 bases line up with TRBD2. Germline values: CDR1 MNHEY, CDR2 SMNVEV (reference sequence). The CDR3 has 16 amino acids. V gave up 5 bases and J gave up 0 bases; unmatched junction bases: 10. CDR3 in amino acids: CASSPLRGGASYEQYF. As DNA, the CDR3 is TGTGCCAGCAGTCCTCTCCGGGGAGGGGCCTCCTACGAGCAGTACTTC.

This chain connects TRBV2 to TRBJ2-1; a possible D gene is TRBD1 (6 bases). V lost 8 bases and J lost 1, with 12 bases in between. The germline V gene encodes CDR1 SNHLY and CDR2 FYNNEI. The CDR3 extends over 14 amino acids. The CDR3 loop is CASGGQGSYNEQFF. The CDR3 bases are TGTGCCAGCGGGGGCCAGGGGTCCTACAATGAGCAGTTCTTC.

The CDR3 loop is CAISDFAGSTDTQYF. The CDR3 nucleotides read TGTGCCATCAGTGACTTTGCAGGTAGCACAGATACGCAGTATTTT. The chain combines TRBV10-3 with TRBJ2-3; D call uncertain. Trimming shortened V by 3 bases and J by 0 bases, and 10 bases separated the two germline ends. CDR1 is ENHRY and CDR2 is SYGVKD in the germline V gene. This CDR3 region has 15 residues.

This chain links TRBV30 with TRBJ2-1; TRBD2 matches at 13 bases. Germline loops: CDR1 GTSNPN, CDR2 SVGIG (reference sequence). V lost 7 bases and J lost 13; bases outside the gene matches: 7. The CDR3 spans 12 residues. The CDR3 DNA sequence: TGTGCCTACGGACTAGCGGGAGTCCGACAGTTCTTC. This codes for CAYGLAGVRQFF.

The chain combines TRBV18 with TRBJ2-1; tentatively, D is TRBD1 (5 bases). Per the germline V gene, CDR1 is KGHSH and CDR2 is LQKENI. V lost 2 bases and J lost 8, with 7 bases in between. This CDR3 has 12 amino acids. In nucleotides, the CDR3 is TGTGCCAGCTCACCATTGACAGATGAGCAGTTCTTC. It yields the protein CASSPLTDEQFF.

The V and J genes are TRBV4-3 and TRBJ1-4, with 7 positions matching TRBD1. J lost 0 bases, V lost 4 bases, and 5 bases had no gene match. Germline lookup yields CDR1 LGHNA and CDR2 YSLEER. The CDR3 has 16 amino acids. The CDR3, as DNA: TGCGCCAGCAGCCCAATGACAGGGCCAACTAATGAAAAACTGTTTTTT. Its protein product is CASSPMTGPTNEKLFF.

The CDR3 protein is CASSDRDTNTEAFF. CDR3 sequence (DNA): TGTGCCAGCAGCGACCGGGACACCAACACTGAAGCTTTCTTT. V usage is TRBV6-5 and J usage is TRBJ1-1; TRBD1 is a possible D gene (6 bases). V gave up 6 bases and J gave up 2 bases, with 13 bases separating them. This CDR3 spans 14 amino acids. CDR1 is MNHEY and CDR2 is SVGAGI in the germline V gene.

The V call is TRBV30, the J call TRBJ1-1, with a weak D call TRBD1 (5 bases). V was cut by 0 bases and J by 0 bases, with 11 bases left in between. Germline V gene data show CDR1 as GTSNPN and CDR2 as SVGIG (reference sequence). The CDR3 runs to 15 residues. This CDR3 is CAWSVTGALNTEAFF. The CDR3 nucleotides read TGTGCCTGGAGTGTAACAGGCGCTCTGAACACTGAAGCTTTCTTT.

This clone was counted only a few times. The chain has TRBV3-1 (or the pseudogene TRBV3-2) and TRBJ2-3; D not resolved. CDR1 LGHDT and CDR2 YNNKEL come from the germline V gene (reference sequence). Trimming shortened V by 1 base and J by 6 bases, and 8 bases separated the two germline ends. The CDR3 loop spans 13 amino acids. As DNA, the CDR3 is TGTGCCAGCAGCCAAGGAGAGATGGATACGCAGTATTTT. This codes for CASSQGEMDTQYF.

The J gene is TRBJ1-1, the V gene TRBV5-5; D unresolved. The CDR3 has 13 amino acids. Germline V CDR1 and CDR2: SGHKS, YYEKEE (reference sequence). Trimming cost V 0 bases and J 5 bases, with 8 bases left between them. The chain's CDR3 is CASSLGGETEAFF. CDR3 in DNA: TGTGCCAGCAGCTTGGGTGGGGAGACTGAAGCTTTCTTT.

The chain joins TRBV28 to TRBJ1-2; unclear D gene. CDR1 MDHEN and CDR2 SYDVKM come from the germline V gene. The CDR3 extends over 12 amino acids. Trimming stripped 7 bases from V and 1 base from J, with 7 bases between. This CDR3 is CASINSNYGYTF. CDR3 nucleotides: TGTGCCAGCATAAACAGTAACTATGGCTACACCTTC.

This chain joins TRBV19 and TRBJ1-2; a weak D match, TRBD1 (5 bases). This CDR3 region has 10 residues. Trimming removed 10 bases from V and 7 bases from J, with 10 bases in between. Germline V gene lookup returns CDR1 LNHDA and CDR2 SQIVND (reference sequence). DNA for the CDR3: TGTGCCACCCACGGGGGTGGCTACACCTTC. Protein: CATHGGGYTF.

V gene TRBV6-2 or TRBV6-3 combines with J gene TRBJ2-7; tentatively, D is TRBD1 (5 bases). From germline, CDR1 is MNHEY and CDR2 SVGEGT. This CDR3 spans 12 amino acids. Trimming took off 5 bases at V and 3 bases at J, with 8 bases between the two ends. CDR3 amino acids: CASSRQIYEQYF. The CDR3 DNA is TGTGCCAGCAGTCGACAGATCTACGAGCAGTACTTC.

This CDR3 is CAISGQGTRRVNTQYF. CDR3 DNA: TGTGCCATCAGCGGACAGGGGACTCGAAGGGTAAATACGCAGTATTTT. The rearrangement uses TRBV10-3 and TRBJ2-3; TRBD1 aligns across 9 bases. The CDR3 has 16 amino acids. V was clipped by 6 bases and J by 7 bases; unmatched bases: 14. CDR1 ENHRY and CDR2 SYGVKD come from the germline V gene.

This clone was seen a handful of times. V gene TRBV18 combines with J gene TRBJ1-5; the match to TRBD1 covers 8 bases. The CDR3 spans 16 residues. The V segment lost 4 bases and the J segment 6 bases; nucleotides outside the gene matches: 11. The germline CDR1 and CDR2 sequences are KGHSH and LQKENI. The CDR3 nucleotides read TGTGCCAGCTCACTTTCGACAGGGGATCTAAGTCAGCCCCAGCATTTT. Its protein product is CASSLSTGDLSQPQHF. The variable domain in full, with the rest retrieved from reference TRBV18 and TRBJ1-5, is NAGVMQNPRHLVRRRGQEARLRCSPMKGHSHVYWYRQLPEEGLKFMVYLQKENIIDESGMPKERFSAEFPKEGPSILRIQQVVRGDSAAYFCASSLSTGDLSQPQHFGDGTRLSIL.

CDR3 protein: CASRYSTGTEAFF. In DNA form, the CDR3 reads TGTGCCAGCAGATACTCTACGGGAACTGAAGCTTTCTTT. The chain couples TRBV12-3 or TRBV12-4 to TRBJ1-1; no definite D call. Deletions cut 6 bases from V and 5 bases from J, with 13 bases between. The CDR3 is 13 residues long.

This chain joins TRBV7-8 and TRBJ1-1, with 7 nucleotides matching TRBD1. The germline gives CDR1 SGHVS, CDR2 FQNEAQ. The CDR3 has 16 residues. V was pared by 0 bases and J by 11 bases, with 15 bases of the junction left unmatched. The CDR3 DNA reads TGTGCCAGCAGCTTAGCGCGACAGGGTAGAGACCCGGATGCTTTCTTT. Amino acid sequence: CASSLARQGRDPDAFF.

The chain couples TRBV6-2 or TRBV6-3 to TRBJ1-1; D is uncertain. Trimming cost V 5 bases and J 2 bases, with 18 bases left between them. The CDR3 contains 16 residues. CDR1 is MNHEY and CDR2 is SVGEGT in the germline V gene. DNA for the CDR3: TGTGCCAGCAGTCCCCGCGGCGGGAGGATAAACACTGAAGCTTTCTTT. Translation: CASSPRGGRINTEAFF.

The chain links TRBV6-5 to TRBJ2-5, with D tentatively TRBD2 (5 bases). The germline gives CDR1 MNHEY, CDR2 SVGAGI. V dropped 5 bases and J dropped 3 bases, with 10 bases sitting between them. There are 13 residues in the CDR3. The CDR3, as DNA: TGTGCCAGCAGTCCCGGGGTCGAAGAGACCCAGTACTTC. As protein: CASSPGVEETQYF.

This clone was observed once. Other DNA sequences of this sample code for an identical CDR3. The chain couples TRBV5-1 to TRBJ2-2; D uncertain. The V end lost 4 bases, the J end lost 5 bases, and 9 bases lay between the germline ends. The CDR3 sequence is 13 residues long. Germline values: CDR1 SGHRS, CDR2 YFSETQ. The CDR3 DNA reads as TGCGCCAGCAGCCCTAGTGGTACCGGGGAGCTGTTTTTT. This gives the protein CASSPSGTGELFF.

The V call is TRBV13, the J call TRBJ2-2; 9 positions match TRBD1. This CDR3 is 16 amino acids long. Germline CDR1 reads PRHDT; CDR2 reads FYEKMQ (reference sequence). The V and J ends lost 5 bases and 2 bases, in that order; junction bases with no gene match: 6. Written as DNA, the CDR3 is TGTGCCAGCAGCATACAGGGGGCCCAAAACACCGGGGAGCTGTTTTTT. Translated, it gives CASSIQGAQNTGELFF. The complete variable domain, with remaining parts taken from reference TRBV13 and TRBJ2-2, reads AAGVIQSPRHLIKEKRETATLKCYPIPRHDTVYWYQQGPGQDPQFLISFYEKMQSDKGSIPDRFSAQQFSDYHSELNMSSLELGDSALYFCASSIQGAQNTGELFFGEGSRLTVL.

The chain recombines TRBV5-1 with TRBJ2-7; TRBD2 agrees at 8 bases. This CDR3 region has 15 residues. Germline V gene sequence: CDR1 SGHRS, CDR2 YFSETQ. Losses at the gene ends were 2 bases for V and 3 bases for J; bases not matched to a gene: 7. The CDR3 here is CASSFNGGELYEQYF. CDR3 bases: TGCGCCAGCAGCTTCAACGGGGGGGAACTCTACGAGCAGTACTTC.

The CDR3 DNA reads as TGTGCCAGCAGTCCTCCTGCGGACAGCCAGGGTAGGAACACTGAAGCTTTCTTT. The encoded protein is CASSPPADSQGRNTEAFF. This chain joins TRBV28 and TRBJ1-1, with D possibly TRBD1 on 6 matching bases. Germline CDR1 is MDHEN and CDR2 is SYDVKM. The V gene lost 5 bases and the J gene lost 1 base, with 23 bases spanning the gap. The CDR3 has 18 residues.

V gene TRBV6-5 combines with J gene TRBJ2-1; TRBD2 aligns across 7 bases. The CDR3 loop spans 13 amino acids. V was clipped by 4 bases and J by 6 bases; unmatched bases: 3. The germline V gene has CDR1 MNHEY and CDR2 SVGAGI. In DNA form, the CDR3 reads TGTGCCAGCAGTTCTCCGGGGGGCAATGAGCAGTTCTTC. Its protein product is CASSSPGGNEQFF.